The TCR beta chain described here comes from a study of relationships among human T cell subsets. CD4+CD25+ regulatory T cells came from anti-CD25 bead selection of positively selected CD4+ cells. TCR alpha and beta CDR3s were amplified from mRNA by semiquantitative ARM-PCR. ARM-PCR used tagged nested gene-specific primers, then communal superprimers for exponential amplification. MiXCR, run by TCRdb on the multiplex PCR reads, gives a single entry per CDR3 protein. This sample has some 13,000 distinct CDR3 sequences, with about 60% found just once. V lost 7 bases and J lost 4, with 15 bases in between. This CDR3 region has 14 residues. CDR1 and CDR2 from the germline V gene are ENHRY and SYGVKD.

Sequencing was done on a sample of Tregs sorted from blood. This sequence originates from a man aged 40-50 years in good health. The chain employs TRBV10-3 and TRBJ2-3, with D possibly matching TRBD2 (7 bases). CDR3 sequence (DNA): TGTGCCATCAAGCAACAGGGAGGGGCAGATACGCAGTATTTT. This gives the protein CAIKQQGGADTQYF.